These 12 T cell receptor beta chains were sequenced from one sample in a study of T cells in Graves' hyperthyroidism and ophthalmopathy (dated by TCRdb to between 2019 and 2020). Library preparation was by multiplex PCR. These reads were obtained on an Illumina HiSeq 2000. TCR beta CDR3 regions were amplified from RNA transcripts. A first-round RT-PCR of the TCR CDR3 used the HTBI primer set with the Qiagen OneStep RT-PCR kit. TCRdb trimmed public reads at Q25 via fastp, called clones via MiXCR and kept in-frame beta chains. Rows merge per CDR3 protein into single entries with the most common DNA and genes. For this sample the table gives 500,000 to 600,000 distinct CDR3 sequences, of which about 46% were detected only once. 44% of the sample is taken by the ten largest. The sample consisted of peripheral blood or thyroid tissue (not recorded which). The receptors were sampled from an adult woman with Graves' disease, either hyperthyroidism or ophthalmopathy (not recorded which).

V usage is TRBV6-5 and J usage is TRBJ2-5, with TRBD2 identical over 9 bases. Germline CDR1 is MNHEY and CDR2 is SVGAGI. After removal of 6 bases from V and 5 bases from J, the junction contained 7 bases not matched to a gene. This CDR3 has 14 amino acids. The CDR3 is CASSPSAGGETQYF. Written as DNA, the CDR3 is TGTGCCAGCAGCCCATCAGCGGGGGGTGAGACCCAGTACTTC.

The rearrangement uses TRBV25-1 and TRBJ2-7; D unclear. The CDR3 runs to 13 residues. Trimming cost V 7 bases and J 0 bases, with 10 bases left between them. Germline V lookup: CDR1 MGHDK, CDR2 SYGVNS. CDR3 region: CASTAGSSYEQYF. The CDR3 nucleotides read TGTGCCAGCACTGCCGGCAGCTCCTACGAGCAGTACTTC.

The J gene is TRBJ2-6, the V gene TRBV2; no firm D call. CDR3 size: 17 residues. Per germline, CDR1 SNHLY and CDR2 FYNNEI. Trimming pared 6 bases from V and 0 bases from J, leaving 15 bases between. CDR3 protein: CASSLNGDSSGANVLTF. The CDR3 DNA is TGTGCCAGCAGCTTAAATGGTGATAGCTCTGGGGCCAACGTCCTGACTTTC.

This clonotype was counted between two and nine times. The chain combines TRBV29-1 with TRBJ2-1; 11 nucleotides agree with TRBD2. V was clipped by 7 bases and J by 10 bases; unmatched bases: 12. CDR1 is SQVTM and CDR2 is ANQGSEA in the germline V gene. CDR3 length: 14 amino acids. The CDR3 here is CSGLLSGRAGEQFF. Written as DNA, the CDR3 is TGCAGCGGCCTCCTTAGCGGGAGGGCCGGCGAGCAGTTCTTC.

The chain couples TRBV7-3 to TRBJ1-6, with 7 nucleotides matching TRBD1. Germline V CDR1 and CDR2: SGHTA, FQGTGA. V shed 2 bases and J 10 bases; nucleotides not matched to a gene: 5. The CDR3 length is 14 residues. The CDR3 protein is CASSLGGRGSPLHF. In DNA form, the CDR3 reads TGTGCCAGCAGCTTAGGGGGCAGGGGGTCACCCCTCCACTTT.

A single count supports this clonotype. The chain couples TRBV13 to TRBJ1-2, with TRBD1 identical over 7 bases. The CDR3 runs to 13 residues. The ends lost 3 bases at V and 8 bases at J; junction bases unmatched: 6. Germline CDR1 PRHDT, CDR2 FYEKMQ (reference sequence). The CDR3 sequence: CASSFSTGFGYTF. In nucleotides, the CDR3 is TGTGCCAGCAGCTTCTCGACAGGGTTCGGCTACACCTTC.

This clonotype appeared once. The chain's CDR3 is CASSRWAYQETQYF. The CDR3 region has the DNA TGTGCCAGCAGCCGGTGGGCCTACCAAGAGACCCAGTACTTC. J is TRBJ2-5 and V is TRBV7-2; no firm D call. In germline, CDR1 is SGHTA, CDR2 FQGNSA. The CDR3 runs 14 residues. Trimming removed 5 bases at V and 0 bases at J, with 10 bases between.

The chain carries TRBV20-1 and TRBJ1-2; D perhaps matches TRBD1 (5 bases). Trimming cost V 4 bases and J 6 bases, with 30 bases left between them. The germline V gene encodes CDR1 DFQATT and CDR2 SNEGSKA (reference sequence). This CDR3 has 18 amino acids. CDR3 protein: CSANIQREGRTGDDGYTF. CDR3 in DNA: TGCAGTGCTAACATCCAGCGGGAGGGACGCACCGGGGACGATGGCTACACCTTC.

This clonotype was picked up many times. The rearrangement uses TRBV2 and TRBJ2-5; D unresolved. The germline V and J ends were trimmed by 2 bases and 1 base, with 14 bases remaining between them. The CDR3 consists of 16 residues. The V gene's germline CDR1 is SNHLY and CDR2 FYNNEI. CDR3 coding DNA: TGTGCCAGCAGTGAAACCCCAGTTGGCGGCCAAGAGACCCAGTACTTC. It encodes CASSETPVGGQETQYF.

This clonotype occurred a few times. The chain employs TRBV29-1 and TRBJ1-2; TRBD1 matches at 7 bases. The germline V gene has CDR1 SQVTM and CDR2 ANQGSEA. The CDR3 loop spans 12 amino acids. The V segment lost 6 bases and the J segment 8 bases; nucleotides outside the gene matches: 9. As DNA, the CDR3 is TGCAGCGTCGCCCAGGGGGGCGAGGGCTACACCTTC. This translates into CSVAQGGEGYTF.

To note about this clonotype: Being one base from a much bigger clone, this may be a read error. The V and J genes are TRBV5-6 and TRBJ2-5; D remains unclear. The length of the CDR3 is 13 residues. Germline V lookup: CDR1 SGHDT, CDR2 YYEEEE. CDR3 DNA: TGTGCCAGCAGCCGGCTAGGTCAAGAGACCCAGTGCTTC. It yields the protein CASSRLGQETQCF.

In this sample, this clonotype turned up many times. This chain joins TRBV9 and TRBJ2-2, with 9 bases aligning to TRBD2. CDR3 length: 15 residues. The germline V gene encodes CDR1 SGDLS and CDR2 YYNGEE. Germline trimming cut 0 bases from V and 6 bases from J; bases unmatched to any gene: 3. CDR3: CASSVGLAGPGELFF. CDR3 in DNA: TGTGCCAGCAGCGTAGGGCTAGCGGGACCCGGGGAGCTGTTTTTT.